The 20 T cell receptor beta chains presented below share a single source sample, sequenced in a study of T cell responses to AZD1222 COVID-19 vaccine. Produced via immunoSEQ multiplex PCR; TCRdb's table is partial and in-frame only. The sample contains about 130,000 clones, more than 85% of which appear only once. This sample comprised peripheral blood, obtained on day 0 of AZD1222 vaccination. These receptors all come from an adult in good health.

The chain couples TRBV7-3 to TRBJ2-3; D is tentatively TRBD1 or TRBD2 (5 bases each). CDR3 length: 15 residues. Trimming removed 0 bases from V and 2 bases from J, with 9 bases in between. The V gene's germline CDR1 is SGHTA and CDR2 FQGTGA. The CDR3 DNA sequence: TGTGCCAGCAGCTTAACCGGGACCTCCACAGATACGCAGTATTTT. It specifies CASSLTGTSTDTQYF.

This chain connects TRBV27 to TRBJ2-1; TRBD2 matches at 7 bases. CDR3 length equals 19 residues. V dropped 2 bases and J dropped 8; count of bases not matched to a gene: 21. Germline V CDR1 and CDR2: MNHEY, SMNVEV (reference sequence). Here the CDR3 reads CASSLGPLRFGGSEDEQFF. The CDR3 DNA reads TGTGCCAGCAGTTTAGGCCCCCTTAGATTTGGCGGGAGCGAGGATGAGCAGTTCTTC.

This clone has just one count. The chain joins TRBV6-5 to TRBJ2-2; D is tentatively TRBD1 or TRBD2 (7 bases each). The CDR3 loop spans 15 amino acids. The V and J ends lost 0 bases and 7 bases respectively, with 12 bases between them. Germline V gives CDR1 MNHEY, CDR2 SVGAGI. The CDR3 protein is CASSYSTGRGGELFF. CDR3 in DNA: TGTGCCAGCAGTTACTCGACAGGGAGGGGCGGGGAGCTGTTTTTT.

This rearrangement joins TRBV6-5 to TRBJ1-2; D remains ambiguous. The germline V and J ends were trimmed by 7 bases and 8 bases, with 20 bases remaining between them. CDR3 length equals 14 residues. CDR1 and CDR2 from the germline V gene are MNHEY and SVGAGI. CDR3 sequence: CASTALWLRGGYTF. CDR3 sequence (DNA): TGTGCCAGCACGGCCTTATGGCTGCGCGGGGGCTACACCTTC.

In DNA form, the CDR3 reads TGTGCCAGTAGTCCGCGGACGGGGACAGCCGATAATTCACCCCTCCACTTT. The encoded protein is CASSPRTGTADNSPLHF. V usage is TRBV19 and J usage is TRBJ1-6; TRBD1 agrees at 7 bases. Trimming cost V 5 bases and J 5 bases; bases outside gene matches: 12. The V gene's germline CDR1 is LNHDA and CDR2 SQIVND (reference sequence). The CDR3 is made up of 17 amino acids.

The V and J genes are TRBV5-1 and TRBJ2-3; D is possibly TRBD2 (6 bases). CDR1 and CDR2 from the germline V gene are SGHRS and YFSETQ. The V and J ends lost 0 bases and 5 bases respectively, with 13 bases between them. The CDR3 consists of 15 residues. The CDR3 coding sequence is TGCGCCAGCAGCTTGGGGTCGGGAGAAGGAGATACGCAGTATTTT. It encodes CASSLGSGEGDTQYF.

As DNA, the CDR3 is TGTGCCAGCAGCCAAGGTTATGGCTCCTACAATGAGCAGTTCTTC. Residues: CASSQGYGSYNEQFF. This sequence joins TRBV3-1 (or the pseudogene TRBV3-2) and TRBJ2-1; the D is unclear. Trimming shortened V by 1 base and J by 0 bases, and 7 bases separated the two germline ends. The germline CDR1 and CDR2 sequences are LGHDT and YNNKEL (reference sequence). The CDR3 contains 15 residues.

The chain carries TRBV7-2 and TRBJ2-5, with a possible D match to TRBD2 (6 bases). CDR3 length: 15 residues. V gave up 1 base and J gave up 4 bases, with 13 bases separating them. Germline V CDR1 and CDR2: SGHTA, FQGNSA. This CDR3 is CASSLDGSLGETQYF. In DNA, the CDR3 is TGTGCCAGCAGCTTAGACGGGAGCCTGGGAGAGACCCAGTACTTC. The whole variable domain, remainder taken from reference TRBV7-2 and TRBJ2-5, is GAGVSQSPSNKVTEKGKDVELRCDPISGHTALYWYRQSLGQGLEFLIYFQGNSAPDKSGLPSDRFSAERTGGSVSTLTIQRTQQEDSAVYLCASSLDGSLGETQYFGPGTRLLVL.

This chain links TRBV30 with TRBJ2-7; 7 bases agree with TRBD1. Germline-derived CDR1 and CDR2 are GTSNPN and SVGIG (reference sequence). The CDR3 totals 13 residues. The trim removed 1 base at V and 8 bases at J, leaving 8 bases unmatched. In nucleotides, the CDR3 is TGTGCCTGGAGTGCGGACAGGCCCGGTCAGCAGTACTTC. Its protein is CAWSADRPGQQYF.

V usage is TRBV27 and J usage is TRBJ2-7; perhaps TRBD2 as D (6 bases). There are 11 residues in the CDR3. Per germline, CDR1 MNHEY and CDR2 SMNVEV (reference sequence). Trimming removed 6 bases at V and 4 bases at J, with 7 bases between. The CDR3 sequence: CASSGGYEQYF. For the CDR3, the DNA is TGTGCCAGCAGCGGGGGATACGAGCAGTACTTC.

The CDR3: CASSLDRGTDTQYF. The CDR3 DNA follows: TGTGCCAGCAGCTTAGATCGGGGTACAGATACGCAGTATTTT. This chain links TRBV7-2 with TRBJ2-3; D might be TRBD2 (5 bases). V lost 1 base and J 3 bases, leaving 8 bases between the germline ends. The CDR3 loop spans 14 amino acids. Germline V CDR1 and CDR2: SGHTA, FQGNSA.

V usage is TRBV5-4 and J usage is TRBJ1-4; the match to TRBD1 covers 9 bases. This CDR3 comprises 15 residues. V dropped 4 bases and J dropped 4; count of bases not matched to a gene: 5. Germline V gene lookup returns CDR1 SGHNT and CDR2 YYREEE (reference sequence). CDR3 nucleotide sequence: TGTGCCAGCAGCCCCGGGACAGGGAATAATGAAAAACTGTTTTTT. Its protein is CASSPGTGNNEKLFF.

DNA of the CDR3: TGTGCCAGCAGCCTCCTATCTCGGGGTAGCGGGAGGGCCTACAATGAGCAGTTCTTC. Its protein is CASSLLSRGSGRAYNEQFF. This sequence joins TRBV3-1 (or the pseudogene TRBV3-2) and TRBJ2-1; 11 bases align to TRBD2. V dropped 4 bases and J dropped 2; count of bases not matched to a gene: 13. The CDR3 loop spans 19 amino acids. CDR1 is LGHDT and CDR2 is YNNKEL in the germline V gene (reference sequence).

V is TRBV18 and J is TRBJ2-7; the D gene is possibly TRBD1 (6 bases). The CDR3 totals 16 residues. The V gene's germline CDR1 is KGHSH and CDR2 LQKENI. V was cut by 4 bases and J by 2 bases, with 18 bases left in between. For the CDR3, the DNA is TGTGCCAGCTCACTGAAACCGGGACACCCTACCTACGAGCAGTACTTC. It codes for CASSLKPGHPTYEQYF.

A remark on this clone: One junction end disagrees with the germline gene, perhaps due to a read error. The chain employs TRBV6-6 and TRBJ2-7, with D unclear. This CDR3 spans 11 amino acids. Germline loops: CDR1 MNHNY, CDR2 SVGAGI (reference sequence). DNA of the CDR3: TGTGCCAGCAGTTACGGTCTGCTCCCCGACTTC. Translating it yields CASSYGLLPDF.

The V gene is TRBV6-1, the J gene TRBJ1-1; tentatively, D is TRBD1 (5 bases). Germline CDR1 and CDR2: MNHNS and SASEGT. Trimming cost V 1 base and J 6 bases, with 12 bases left between them. The CDR3 sequence is 14 residues long. The CDR3 spells CASSEVGGWPEAFF. The CDR3 DNA reads TGTGCCAGCAGTGAAGTCGGGGGGTGGCCTGAAGCTTTCTTT.

J is TRBJ1-4 and V is TRBV6-2 or TRBV6-3, with TRBD1 matching over 7 bases. The CDR3 sequence is 15 residues long. V gave up 2 bases and J gave up 4 bases; unmatched junction bases: 4. Germline V lookup: CDR1 MNHEY, CDR2 SVGEGT. As DNA, the CDR3 is TGTGCCAGCAGTTACCCAGGGACAGATAATGAAAAACTGTTTTTT. Protein: CASSYPGTDNEKLFF.

The chain links TRBV10-2 to TRBJ2-1; no clear D. V was clipped by 5 bases and J by 1 base, with 9 bases between them. Per germline, CDR1 WSHSY and CDR2 SAAADI. The CDR3 spans 14 residues. The CDR3 sequence: CASSSQQSYNEQFF. CDR3 nucleotide sequence: TGCGCCAGCAGTTCTCAGCAGTCCTACAATGAGCAGTTCTTC.

The chain employs TRBV2 and TRBJ1-5, with 7 bases aligning to TRBD1. CDR1 SNHLY and CDR2 FYNNEI come from the germline V gene. The CDR3 length is 15 residues. After removal of 6 bases from V and 6 bases from J, the junction contained 11 bases not matched to a gene. The CDR3 sequence is CASSQNTGASQPQHF. In nucleotides, the CDR3 is TGTGCCAGCAGCCAAAACACAGGGGCAAGTCAGCCCCAGCATTTT.

The J gene is TRBJ2-4, the V gene TRBV28, with TRBD1 identical over 7 bases. The V gene's germline CDR1 is MDHEN and CDR2 SYDVKM. After removal of 3 bases from V and 5 bases from J, the junction contained 1 base not matched to a gene. The CDR3 runs to 13 residues. CDR3 DNA: TGTGCCAGCAGTTTTCAGGGGGAAAACATTCAGTACTTC. Amino acid sequence: CASSFQGENIQYF.